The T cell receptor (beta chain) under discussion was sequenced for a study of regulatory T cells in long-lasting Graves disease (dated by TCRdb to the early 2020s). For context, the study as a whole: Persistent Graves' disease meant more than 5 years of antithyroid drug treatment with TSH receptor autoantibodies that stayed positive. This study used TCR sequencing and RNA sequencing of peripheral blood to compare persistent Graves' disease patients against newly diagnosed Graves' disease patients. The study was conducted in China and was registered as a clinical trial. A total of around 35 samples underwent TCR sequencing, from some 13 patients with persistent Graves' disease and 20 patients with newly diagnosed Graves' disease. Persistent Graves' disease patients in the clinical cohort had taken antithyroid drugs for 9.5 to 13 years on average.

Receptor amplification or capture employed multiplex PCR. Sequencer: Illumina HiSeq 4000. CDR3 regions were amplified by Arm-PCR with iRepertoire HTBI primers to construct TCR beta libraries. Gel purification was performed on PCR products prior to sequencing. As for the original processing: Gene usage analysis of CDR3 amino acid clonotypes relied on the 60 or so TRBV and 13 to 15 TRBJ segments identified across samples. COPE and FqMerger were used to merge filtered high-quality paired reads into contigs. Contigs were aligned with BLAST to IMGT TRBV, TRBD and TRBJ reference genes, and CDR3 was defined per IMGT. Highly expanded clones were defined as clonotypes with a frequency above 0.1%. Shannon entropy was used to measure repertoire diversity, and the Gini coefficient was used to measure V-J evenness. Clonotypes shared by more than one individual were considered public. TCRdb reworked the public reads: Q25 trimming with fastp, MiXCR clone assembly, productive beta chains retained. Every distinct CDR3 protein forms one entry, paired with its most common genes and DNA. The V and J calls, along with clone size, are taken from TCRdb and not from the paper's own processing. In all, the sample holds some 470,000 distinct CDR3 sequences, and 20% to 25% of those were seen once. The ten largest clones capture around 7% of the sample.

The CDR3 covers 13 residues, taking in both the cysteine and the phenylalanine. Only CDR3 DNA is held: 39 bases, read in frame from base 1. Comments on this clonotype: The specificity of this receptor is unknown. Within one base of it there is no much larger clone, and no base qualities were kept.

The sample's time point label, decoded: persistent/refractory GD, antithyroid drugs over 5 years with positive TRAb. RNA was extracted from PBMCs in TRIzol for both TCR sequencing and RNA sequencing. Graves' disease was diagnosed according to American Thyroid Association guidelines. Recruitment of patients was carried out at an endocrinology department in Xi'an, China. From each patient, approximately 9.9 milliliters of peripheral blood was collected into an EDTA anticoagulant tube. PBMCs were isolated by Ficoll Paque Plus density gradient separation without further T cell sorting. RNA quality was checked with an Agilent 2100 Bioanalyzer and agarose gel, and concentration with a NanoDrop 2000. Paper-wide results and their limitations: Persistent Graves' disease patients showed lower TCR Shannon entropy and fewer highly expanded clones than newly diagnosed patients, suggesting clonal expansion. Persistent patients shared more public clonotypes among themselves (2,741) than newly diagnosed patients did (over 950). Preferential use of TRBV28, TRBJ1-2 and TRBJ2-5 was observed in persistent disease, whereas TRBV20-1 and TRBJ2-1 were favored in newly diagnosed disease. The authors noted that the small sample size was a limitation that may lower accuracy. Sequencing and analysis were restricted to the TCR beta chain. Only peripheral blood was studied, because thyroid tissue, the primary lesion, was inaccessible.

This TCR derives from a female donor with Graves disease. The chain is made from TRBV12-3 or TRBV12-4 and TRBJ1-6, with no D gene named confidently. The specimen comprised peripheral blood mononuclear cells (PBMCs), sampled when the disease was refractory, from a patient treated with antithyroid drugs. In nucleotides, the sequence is TGTGCTATCGCCAAGGAAAGTAATTCACCCCTCCACTTT. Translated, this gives CAIAKESNSPLHF.